A single sample gave rise to the 10 T cell receptor beta chains below, sequenced in a study of spatial heterogeneity in lung cancer. Time point described: sample taken at primary tumor resection. TCRdb called the 5' RACE reads again in MiXCR, with one record for every CDR3 protein. The sample consists of some 21,000 distinct CDR3 sequences, 4.6% of them appearing once. Sequenced material: PBMCs, taken at surgery. All receptors come from a male donor with early-stage non-small cell lung cancer.

This clonotype was seen ten or more times. The chain employs TRBV7-7 and TRBJ2-2; D is perhaps TRBD2 (6 bases). The CDR3 runs to 13 residues. Germline lookup yields CDR1 SSHAT and CDR2 FNYEAQ (reference sequence). The CDR3, as DNA: TGTGCTATCCTGGAGCGGGCCACCGGGGAGCTGTTTTTT. This sequence encodes CAILERATGELFF. Variable domain in full (rest from reference TRBV7-7 and TRBJ2-2): GAGVSQSPRYKVTKRGQDVTLRCDPISSHATLYWYQQALGQGPEFLTYFNYEAQPDKSGLPSDRFSAERPEGSISTLTIQRTEQRDSAMYRCAILERATGELFFGEGSRLTVL.

This clonotype was observed many times. The J gene is TRBJ2-2, the V gene TRBV11-2; weak D call: TRBD2 (6 bases). Germline V gene data show CDR1 as SGHAT and CDR2 as FQNNGV. The CDR3 length is 14 residues. Trimming took off 5 bases at V and 4 bases at J, with 11 bases between the two ends. Here the CDR3 reads CASSPTGVTGELFF. CDR3 DNA: TGTGCCAGCAGCCCCACGGGAGTCACCGGGGAGCTGTTTTTT.

This clonotype was seen repeatedly, ten times or more. The chain couples TRBV20-1 to TRBJ2-6; the D is unclear. The CDR3 runs to 15 residues. V was cut by 6 bases and J by 0 bases, with 12 bases left in between. From germline, CDR1 is DFQATT and CDR2 SNEGSKA (reference sequence). The CDR3: CSADNPSSGANVLTF. The CDR3 region has the DNA TGCAGTGCCGACAACCCGAGCTCTGGGGCCAACGTCCTGACTTTC.

The rearrangement links TRBV5-1 to TRBJ2-7; 7 positions agree with TRBD1. The ends lost 5 bases at V and 0 bases at J; junction bases unmatched: 8. CDR1 is SGHRS, CDR2 YFSETQ, per germline. There are 15 residues in the CDR3. In DNA form, the CDR3 reads TGCGCCAGCAGTTATGACAGGGCTAGCTCCTACGAGCAGTACTTC. Translation gives CASSYDRASSYEQYF.

This clonotype has a count of ten or more. The chain links TRBV7-8 to TRBJ2-7; D is ambiguous. This CDR3 has 15 amino acids. Trimming pared 3 bases from V and 2 bases from J, leaving 14 bases between. Germline V gives CDR1 SGHVS, CDR2 FQNEAQ. The DNA for the CDR3 is TGTGCCAGCAGCTTCGGCGGACGGAACCCCTACGAGCAGTACTTC. It yields the protein CASSFGGRNPYEQYF.

This clonotype was counted ten times or more. This chain connects TRBV5-6 to TRBJ1-5; D is uncertain. Germline V gene data show CDR1 as SGHDT and CDR2 as YYEEEE. The CDR3 consists of 14 residues. V was shortened by 1 base and J by 3 bases, with 8 bases between the two germline ends. This CDR3 reads CASSLTGNNQPQHF. The CDR3 nucleotides read TGTGCCAGCAGCTTGACCGGGAACAATCAGCCCCAGCATTTT.

Of note for this clonotype: A much larger clone differs from this one at a single base, so this may be a read error. The chain combines TRBV5-1 with TRBJ2-5; D remains unclear. The germline gives CDR1 SGHRS, CDR2 YFSETQ. The CDR3 is 13 residues long. V shed 4 bases and J shed 5 bases, with 12 bases lying between them. The CDR3 sequence is CASSDSLGETQYF. For the CDR3, the DNA is TGCGCCAGCAGCGACTCACTCGGCGAGACCCAGTACTTC.

This clonotype is medium-sized in the sample. CDR3 sequence (DNA): TGTGCCAGCAGCTTCTCTGTGAACACTGAAGCTTTCTTT. Residues: CASSFSVNTEAFF. The J gene is TRBJ1-1, the V gene TRBV11-2; D not certain. The CDR3 runs 13 residues. Trimming stripped 3 bases from V and 0 bases from J, with 5 bases between. From germline, CDR1 is SGHAT and CDR2 FQNNGV.

There are a few counts of this clonotype. The chain combines TRBV7-6 with TRBJ2-7; the D gene is possibly TRBD2 (6 bases). Trimming pared 4 bases from V and 4 bases from J, leaving 11 bases between. CDR1 is SGHVS, CDR2 FNYEAQ, per germline. The CDR3 spans 13 residues. CDR3 bases: TGTGCCAGCAGCTCGGGACTGGGGTACGAGCAGTACTTC. Translation: CASSSGLGYEQYF.

This clonotype appeared many times. The rearrangement uses TRBV12-3 or TRBV12-4 and TRBJ2-3; D gene unclear. V was shortened by 5 bases and J by 2 bases, with 8 bases between the two germline ends. The CDR3 contains 13 residues. DNA for the CDR3: TGTGCCAGCAGTGAGATATTCACAGATACGCAGTATTTT. It translates to CASSEIFTDTQYF.